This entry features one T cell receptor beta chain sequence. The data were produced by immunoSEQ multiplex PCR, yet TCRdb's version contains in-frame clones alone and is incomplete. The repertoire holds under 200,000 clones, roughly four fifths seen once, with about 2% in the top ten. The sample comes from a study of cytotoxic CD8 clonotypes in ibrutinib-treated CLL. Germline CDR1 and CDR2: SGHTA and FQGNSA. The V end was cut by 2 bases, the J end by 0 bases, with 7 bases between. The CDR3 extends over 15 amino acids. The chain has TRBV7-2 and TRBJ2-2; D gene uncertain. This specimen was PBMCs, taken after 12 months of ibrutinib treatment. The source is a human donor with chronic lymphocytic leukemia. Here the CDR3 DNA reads TGTGCCAGCAGCTTACAAAACACGAACACCGGGGAGCTGTTTTTT. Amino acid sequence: CASSLQNTNTGELFF.